These 9 T cell receptor beta chains came from one sample sequenced in a study of control samples from healthy donors and cancer patients. Here immunoSEQ multiplex PCR was the method, and the copy in TCRdb shows in-frame clones only, minus some. The data hold 60,000 to 95,000 clones, with over 65% observed a single time. The sequenced sample consisted of blood. The receptors derive from a man in his forties or fifties in good health.

This clone was detected a few times. The chain links TRBV18 to TRBJ2-1; D is undetermined. Per the germline V gene, CDR1 is KGHSH and CDR2 is LQKENI. V lost 3 bases and J lost 4, with 1 base in between. This CDR3 contains 11 residues. The CDR3 DNA reads as TGTGCCAGCTCACCTTACAATGAGCAGTTCTTC. This sequence encodes CASSPYNEQFF.

V gene TRBV11-2 combines with J gene TRBJ1-5, with D tentatively TRBD1 (5 bases). The CDR3 is made up of 13 amino acids. Germline CDR1 and CDR2: SGHAT and FQNNGV. Deletions cut 4 bases from V and 6 bases from J, with 10 bases between. CDR3 residues: CASSSAGFQPQHF. The DNA of the CDR3 is TGTGCCAGCAGCTCAGCAGGGTTTCAGCCCCAGCATTTT.

The chain couples TRBV28 to TRBJ2-3; D call uncertain. The CDR3 sequence is 14 residues long. Trimming stripped 4 bases from V and 6 bases from J, with 14 bases between. Germline loops: CDR1 MDHEN, CDR2 SYDVKM. As DNA, the CDR3 is TGTGCCAGCAGTTCACAAGGGATTGTGGATACGCAGTATTTT. Amino acids: CASSSQGIVDTQYF.

The V call is TRBV6-2 or TRBV6-3, the J call TRBJ1-3, with D perhaps TRBD1 (5 bases). Germline values: CDR1 MNHEY, CDR2 SVGEGT. Trimming took 2 bases from V and 4 from J, leaving 12 bases between them. This CDR3 region has 15 residues. CDR3 loop: CASSYDRDGGNTIYF. The CDR3 DNA reads as TGTGCCAGCAGTTACGACCGGGACGGAGGAAACACCATATATTTT.

V gene TRBV6-5 combines with J gene TRBJ1-2; 12 bases align to TRBD1. The V gene end was trimmed by 10 bases and the J gene end by 7 bases; junction bases not matched to a gene: 13. The CDR3 covers 15 residues. Germline assignment: CDR1 MNHEY and CDR2 SVGAGI. Here the CDR3 DNA reads TGTGCCACCAGGTTAGGGGACAGGGGGCTCGGTGGCTACACCTTC. Translation: CATRLGDRGLGGYTF.

J is TRBJ2-7 and V is TRBV4-3; the D call may be TRBD1 or TRBD2 (5 bases each). The V end was cut by 4 bases, the J end by 2 bases, with 15 bases between. Germline CDR1 LGHNA, CDR2 YSLEER. The CDR3 totals 15 residues. DNA of the CDR3: TGCGCCAGCAGCCCCTTAAAGAGGGGCCCCTACGAGCAGTACTTC. This codes for CASSPLKRGPYEQYF.

The chain uses TRBV30 and TRBJ1-4; D uncertain. Germline lookup yields CDR1 GTSNPN and CDR2 SVGIG (reference sequence). The V and J ends lost 7 bases and 5 bases respectively, with 14 bases between them. The CDR3 is 13 residues long. CDR3 region: CASTGGLNEKLFF. The CDR3 nucleotides read TGTGCCTCTACCGGTGGATTAAATGAAAAACTGTTTTTT.

This chain uses TRBV7-2 with TRBJ2-2; 8 positions match TRBD2. This CDR3 has 15 residues. V dropped 4 bases and J dropped 1; count of bases not matched to a gene: 2. Germline values: CDR1 SGHTA, CDR2 FQGNSA. The CDR3 loop is CASSSSGLNTGELFF. CDR3 coding DNA: TGTGCCAGCAGCTCTAGCGGGTTGAACACCGGGGAGCTGTTTTTT.

This rearrangement joins TRBV5-6 to TRBJ2-1; 8 positions agree with TRBD1. CDR3 length: 15 residues. Losses at the gene ends were 2 bases for V and 4 bases for J; bases not matched to a gene: 5. Germline assignment: CDR1 SGHDT and CDR2 YYEEEE. Written as DNA, the CDR3 is TGTGCCAGCAGCTTCCCAGGGGGCCGGTACAATGAGCAGTTCTTC. Protein sequence: CASSFPGGRYNEQFF.